This T cell receptor (beta chain) emerged from a study of T cell responses to AZD1222 COVID-19 vaccine. Study-level background: The study pooled second doses at about 4 or about 12 weeks.

General study results and limits: A mostly white British donor set with more females was recruited, and clonal diversity was possibly underestimated. The CD4 TCRs associated with vaccination extended across spike and predominated at 160-218 and 743-854.

Profiled with immunoSEQ multiplex PCR; TCRdb holds only in-frame clones, not every one. This sample has approximately 150,000 clones, with about 93% found just once. Remarks on this clone: What it binds is not known.

The CDR3 runs to 14 residues. Germline V lookup: CDR1 MGHRA, CDR2 YSYEKL. The junction had 5 bases not matched to a gene; V was cut back by 4 bases and J by 5 bases. The chain couples TRBV4-1 to TRBJ1-2; 9 bases align to TRBD1. The sequenced sample was peripheral blood, obtained on day 0 of AZD1222 vaccination. The TCR was taken from an adult in good health. The CDR3 bases are TGCGCCAGCAGCCCCGGGACAGGGCCTTATGGCTACACCTTC. Translated, it gives CASSPGTGPYGYTF.